The T cell receptor beta chain described here comes from a study of cytomegalovirus exposure and HLA in healthy donors. Trimming took 0 bases from V and 5 from J; bases not matched to a gene: 6. The CDR3 runs 16 residues. Germline CDR1 reads SGDLS; CDR2 reads YYNGEE. All donors participated as healthy donors of bone marrow. While unrecorded immune exposures were likely, the donors were nominally healthy when sampled. Points on this clone: Its antigen is undetermined.

General study findings and limits: Fewer N-insertions (relative to the approximately 700-donor mean) were reportedly seen in an Asian-associated ancestry cluster in a later analysis. There were about 160 TCR beta chains listed as cytomegalovirus-associated.

The study ran its PCR with 60 Vbeta and 13 Jbeta primers. Profiled with immunoSEQ multiplex PCR; TCRdb holds only in-frame clones, not every one. The table includes 98,000 or so clones, roughly three quarters detected once. This sequence originates from a female donor in good health and CMV-seronegative. The chain is built from TRBV9 and TRBJ2-5; 11 bases line up with TRBD2. The specimen was PBMCs. The CDR3 nucleotides read TGTGCCAGCAGCGTAGATAGCGGGGGGGCACGGGAGACCCAGTACTTC. Translating it yields CASSVDSGGARETQYF.